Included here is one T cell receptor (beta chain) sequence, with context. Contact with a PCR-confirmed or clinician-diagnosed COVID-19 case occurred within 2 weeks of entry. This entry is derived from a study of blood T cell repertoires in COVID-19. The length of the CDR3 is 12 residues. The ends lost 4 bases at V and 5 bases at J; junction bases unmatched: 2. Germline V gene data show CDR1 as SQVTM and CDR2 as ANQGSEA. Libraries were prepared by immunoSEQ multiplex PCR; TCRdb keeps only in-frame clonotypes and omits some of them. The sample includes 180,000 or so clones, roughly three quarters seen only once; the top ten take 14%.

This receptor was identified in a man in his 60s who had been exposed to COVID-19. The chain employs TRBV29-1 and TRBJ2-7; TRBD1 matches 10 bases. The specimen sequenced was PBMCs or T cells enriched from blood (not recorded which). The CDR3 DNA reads TGCAGCGTTGGGGGACAGGGGCACGAGCAGTACTTC. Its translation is CSVGGQGHEQYF.